This T cell receptor (beta chain) was profiled in a study of T cell clusters in autoimmune cytopenias. Study-wide results and limits: TRB repertoire shifts in secondary cytopenia and chronic lymphocytic leukemia mostly reflected lymphoma, not autoimmunity. Clustering suggested that physiological T cell clusters were missing in primary autoimmune cytopenia patients. The cluster-lack signature was not seen for secondary cytopenia versus chronic lymphocytic leukemia.

TRB was amplified by touch-down multiplex PCR, primer pools A and B combined. TCRdb reprocessed the multiplex PCR reads, with one entry per CDR3 protein and no DNA. The repertoire table contains more than 6,500 distinct CDR3 sequences. About this clonotype: No antigen is known for it.

TRB was amplified from roughly 270 ng of peripheral blood genomic DNA per sample. Germline V gene lookup returns CDR1 SEHNR and CDR2 FQNEAQ (reference sequence). This CDR3 comprises 13 residues. This clonotype was obtained from a human donor with an autoimmune cytopenia or autoimmune hepatitis (not recorded which). J is TRBJ2-1 and V is TRBV7-9; TCRdb gives TRBD1 as the D gene, but with no DNA this cannot be confirmed. Sequencing input: peripheral blood. CDR3 sequence: CASSSGRTQEQFF.